This T cell receptor beta chain is from a study of blood T cell repertoires in COVID-19. Study-wide context: The United States, Italy and Spain supplied acute and convalescent COVID-19 samples.

Produced via immunoSEQ multiplex PCR; TCRdb's table is partial and in-frame only. The sample holds fewer than 300,000 clones; under 90% are singletons and the top ten take roughly 3.1%. The sample comprised peripheral blood. The sequence was obtained from a woman aged 18 to 35 with acute or convalescent COVID-19.

The CDR3 DNA follows: TGTGCCAGCAGCTTTACAGACGATCAGCCCCAGCATTTT. Its protein product is CASSFTDDQPQHF. The chain is built from TRBV11-2 and TRBJ1-5; D is unresolved. Trimming shortened V by 3 bases and J by 5 bases, and 8 bases separated the two germline ends. Germline lookup yields CDR1 SGHAT and CDR2 FQNNGV. The CDR3 extends over 13 amino acids.